This T cell receptor (beta chain) came from a study of read filtering for tumor transcriptome and immune sequencing. Study-wide background: RNA-seq yielded only about 75 to 1,400 TCR reads, IR-seq about 4.05 to 11 million.

Molecular barcoded adaptors covering alpha/delta and beta/gamma chains were used on about 390 ng RNA. TCRdb re-analysed the reads in MiXCR, keeping a single row per CDR3 protein. The data show approximately 61,000 distinct CDR3 sequences, roughly 19% seen once. This CDR3 spans 14 amino acids. V dropped 7 bases and J dropped 1; count of bases not matched to a gene: 6. This clonotype occurred many times. This receptor was obtained from a donor aged 40 or over with multiple myeloma. The gene calls are TRBV12-3 or TRBV12-4 and TRBJ1-1; 7 bases are shared with TRBD1. The sample consisted of a population of CD138-negative cells sorted from bone marrow. CDR3 in DNA: TGTGCCAGCACCCCGGGACAGAAGAACACTGAAGCTTTCTTT. Translated, it gives CASTPGQKNTEAFF.